This T cell receptor beta chain was sequenced during a study of PD-1 blockade in classical Hodgkin lymphoma. Notes on the study in general: Some patients started nivolumab under 1 year after ASCT, and they were excluded. Repertoires differed for reasons still undefined, possibly disease activity or prior therapy. TCR diversity at baseline was reported to be reduced in newly diagnosed patients relative to healthy donors.

Assay: immunoSEQ multiplex PCR; the TCRdb copy retains only in-frame clones and omits some. The sample has some 52,000 clones; approximately 86% are singletons. A remark on this clone: Its antigen is not identified.

The germline V gene encodes CDR1 SGHNT and CDR2 YENEEA. The CDR3 consists of 13 residues. The germline V and J ends were trimmed by 5 bases and 0 bases, with 8 bases remaining between them. Sample time point: cycle 4 day 1 (C4D1), after less than 7 weeks of nivolumab. Each patient's relapse followed autologous stem cell transplantation, and brentuximab vedotin exposure varied. Best outcomes ranged across complete response, partial response and progressive disease. Sequencing used peripheral blood mononuclear cells (PBMCs), obtained before the fourth cycle of nivolumab. The clonotype comes from a human donor with classical Hodgkin lymphoma. V usage is TRBV11-3 and J usage is TRBJ2-7; either TRBD1 or TRBD2 may fit D (5 bases each). CDR3 residues: CASSPGPSYEQYF. The CDR3 nucleotides are TGTGCCAGCAGCCCGGGACCCTCCTACGAGCAGTACTTC.